This T cell receptor (beta chain) derives from a study of blood T cell repertoires in COVID-19. Study summary: From T cells, B-cell-depleted T cells, or PBMCs came the material, which was cDNA or gDNA.

The CDR3 has 16 residues. Germline V gives CDR1 SGHTA, CDR2 FQGNSA. The V and J ends lost 6 bases and 6 bases, in that order; junction bases with no gene match: 13. Participants' reported clinical history set cohort assignment. Two negative PCRs, clearance, or symptom resolution had been documented for recovered Cohort 3 donors. In the authors' workflow: It was from reference gene primer amplification that nucleated cell counts were estimated. Libraries were prepared by immunoSEQ multiplex PCR; TCRdb keeps only in-frame clonotypes and omits some of them. V and J calls and clone size come straight from that table; D and trimming were deduced from the DNA. The table shows about 200,000 clones, with 85% occurring only once.

Sequencing was carried out using PBMCs or T cells enriched from blood (not recorded which). The receptor was derived from a man in his forties who had recovered from COVID-19. The chain has TRBV7-2 and TRBJ2-2; 7 nucleotides align to TRBD2. CDR3 protein: CASSSRGVGVAGELFF. The CDR3 nucleotides read TGTGCCAGCAGTTCACGGGGGGTGGGAGTAGCCGGGGAGCTGTTTTTT.